Listed below are T cell receptor beta chains from one sample, sequenced in a study of blood T cell repertoires in COVID-19. Generated by immunoSEQ multiplex PCR, the TCRdb table keeps only in-frame clones and is missing some. The sample lists under 170,000 clones, around 85% seen once, with more than 3% in the top ten. The sample was peripheral blood. Source of these receptors: a man between 65 and 85 years old with acute or convalescent COVID-19. Each CDR3 is given with its conserved first and last residue. D genes are given only for firm matches. For some rows the clone size is stated as once, few or many, or as a class when expanded; others skip it.

j_call d_call clone_size cdr3_length v_call cdr3_aa cdr3_nt
TRBJ2-7 TRBD2 - 15 TRBV7-2 CASSPQASGTYEQYF TGTGCCAGCAGCCCGCAGGCTAGCGGAACCTACGAGCAGTACTTC
TRBJ1-4 - - 15 TRBV6-2/TRBV6-3 CASSYSSGEGEKLFF TGTGCCAGCAGTTACTCGTCAGGGGAAGGCGAAAAACTGTTTTTT
TRBJ2-7 - - 14 TRBV28 CASSLTGLAYEQYF TGTGCCAGCAGTCTCACAGGGCTCGCCTACGAGCAGTACTTC
TRBJ1-2 - - 12 TRBV11-2 CASSLEGRGYTF TGTGCCAGCAGCTTAGAAGGCAGGGGCTACACCTTC
TRBJ2-5 TRBD2 few 17 TRBV19 CASSIIGLAGGQETQYF TGTGCCAGTAGTATAATCGGACTAGCGGGAGGCCAAGAGACCCAGTACTTC
TRBJ2-7 TRBD1 - 15 TRBV4-1 CASSQSGTGAYEQYF TGCGCCAGCAGCCAATCCGGGACAGGGGCCTACGAGCAGTACTTC
TRBJ2-7 TRBD1 - 14 TRBV19 CASSIRDRGYEQYF TGTGCCAGTAGTATCCGGGACAGGGGGTACGAGCAGTACTTC
TRBJ2-2 TRBD2 - 15 TRBV27 CASSPGLAGTGELFF TGTGCCAGCAGTCCGGGACTAGCGGGTACCGGGGAGCTGTTTTTT
TRBJ2-4 - once 11 TRBV12-3/TRBV12-4 CASSSTRIQYF TGTGCCAGCAGTTCTACCAGGATTCAGTACTTC
TRBJ2-2 - few 14 TRBV29-1 CSVASGIPTGELFF TGCAGCGTTGCGTCCGGGATTCCCACCGGGGAGCTGTTTTTT
TRBJ1-2 TRBD1 - 15 TRBV9 CASSQEGTGAYGYTF TGTGCCAGCAGCCAGGAGGGGACAGGGGCTTATGGCTACACCTTC
TRBJ1-6 TRBD1 - 15 TRBV20-1 CSASNSRGDGSPLHF TGCAGTGCTAGTAACAGCAGGGGGGACGGTTCACCCCTCCACTTT
TRBJ1-4 - - 14 TRBV5-8 CASSPVGYNEKLFF TGTGCCAGCAGCCCCGTGGGCTATAATGAAAAACTGTTTTTT
TRBJ1-4 TRBD1 - 14 TRBV6-1 CASSESTGHEKLFF TGTGCCAGCAGTGAATCGACAGGGCATGAAAAACTGTTTTTT
TRBJ1-1 - - 14 TRBV6-5 CASSHRELRVEAFF TGTGCCAGCAGCCACAGGGAGCTGCGCGTTGAAGCTTTCTTT
TRBJ1-1 TRBD1 - 14 TRBV29-1 CSVAGTGAGTEAFF TGCAGCGTTGCCGGGACAGGGGCTGGAACTGAAGCTTTCTTT
TRBJ2-1 TRBD2 - 15 TRBV29-1 CSVELRENFIDEQFF TGCAGCGTTGAGTTGCGGGAGAATTTTATCGATGAGCAGTTCTTC
TRBJ2-2 TRBD2 - 15 TRBV6-2/TRBV6-3 CASSATSANTGELFF TGTGCCAGCAGCGCGACTAGCGCGAACACCGGGGAGCTGTTTTTT
TRBJ2-3 TRBD2 - 16 TRBV4-3 CASSQGRTSLTDTQYF TGCGCCAGCAGCCAGGGGAGGACTAGCCTCACAGATACGCAGTATTTT
TRBJ1-5 - few 11 TRBV6-5 CASGAHGPQHF TGTGCCAGCGGGGCCCACGGGCCCCAGCATTTT
TRBJ1-4 - - 15 TRBV4-1 CASSPPGATNEKLFF TGCGCCAGCAGCCCGCCAGGGGCAACTAATGAAAAACTGTTTTTT
TRBJ1-4 - - 14 TRBV6-5 CASRRTATNEKLFF TGTGCCAGCAGAAGAACAGCAACTAATGAAAAACTGTTTTTT
TRBJ1-2 TRBD1 - 15 TRBV30 CACSKQGAGKYGYTF TGTGCCTGTTCTAAACAGGGGGCAGGAAAATATGGCTACACCTTC
TRBJ2-1 TRBD2 once 15 TRBV11-3 CASSLELAGFNEQFF TGTGCCAGCAGCTTAGAACTAGCGGGGTTCAATGAGCAGTTCTTC
TRBJ1-1 - - 13 TRBV7-3 CASSMDRNTEAFF TGTGCCAGCAGCATGGACAGGAACACTGAAGCTTTCTTT
TRBJ1-1 - - 13 TRBV19 CASSINRNTEAFF TGTGCCAGTAGTATTAACAGGAACACTGAAGCTTTCTTT
TRBJ2-1 TRBD2 - 14 TRBV10-3 CAISLGTTYNEQFF TGTGCCATCAGTCTAGGGACTACTTACAATGAGCAGTTCTTC
TRBJ2-6 - - 16 TRBV18 CASSPRQNSGANVLTF TGTGCCAGCTCACCACGGCAAAATTCTGGGGCCAACGTCCTGACTTTC
TRBJ2-5 - - 12 TRBV3-1/TRBV3-2 CASSIGGETQYF TGTGCCAGCAGCATCGGAGGAGAGACCCAGTACTTC
TRBJ2-1 - - 15 TRBV4-1 CASSLAPGRGNEQFF TGCGCCAGCAGCCTAGCGCCAGGCAGGGGCAATGAGCAGTTCTTC
TRBJ2-2 - - 14 TRBV5-1 CASSLDRHTGELFF TGCGCCAGCAGCTTGGACAGGCACACCGGGGAGCTGTTTTTT
TRBJ2-7 TRBD2 - 14 TRBV30 CAWSTGGSSYEQYF TGTGCCTGGAGTACGGGGGGAAGTTCCTACGAGCAGTACTTC
TRBJ2-2 - - 15 TRBV7-8 CASSSRLARHGELFF TGTGCCAGCAGCTCCCGACTGGCCCGCCACGGGGAGCTGTTTTTT
TRBJ2-3 - - 17 TRBV18 CASSPPSAEYGTDTQYF TGTGCCAGCTCACCACCGAGCGCAGAGTACGGCACAGATACGCAGTATTTT
TRBJ2-7 TRBD2 - 13 TRBV12-3/TRBV12-4 CATGTSGSGEQYF TGTGCCACCGGGACTAGCGGGAGTGGCGAGCAGTACTTC
TRBJ1-4 - - 12 TRBV2 CASSHPGGGLFF TGTGCCAGCAGTCATCCGGGAGGGGGACTGTTTTTT
TRBJ2-1 - - 14 TRBV6-5 CATIIHGTRNEQFF TGTGCCACCATTATCCACGGGACTCGCAATGAGCAGTTCTTC
TRBJ2-1 - - 11 TRBV12-3/TRBV12-4 CASRRQTMQFF TGTGCCAGCAGAAGACAGACGATGCAGTTCTTC
TRBJ2-7 - - 16 TRBV4-1 CASSHPGGDRVPEQYF TGCGCCAGCAGCCACCCCGGGGGGGACAGGGTGCCCGAGCAGTACTTC
TRBJ2-6 - - 14 TRBV5-4 CASSLHSGANVLTF TGTGCCAGCAGCTTACATTCTGGGGCCAACGTCCTGACTTTC
TRBJ2-7 TRBD2 - 18 TRBV27 CASSTRTSGISHNYEQYF TGTGCCAGCAGTACGCGGACTAGCGGGATAAGTCACAACTACGAGCAGTACTTC
TRBJ2-7 - - 15 TRBV5-4 CASSLAKGWSYEQYF TGTGCCAGCAGCTTGGCCAAGGGGTGGTCCTACGAGCAGTACTTC
TRBJ1-2 - - 14 TRBV7-2 CASSLEQGFAGYTF TGTGCCAGCAGCTTAGAGCAGGGGTTCGCTGGCTACACCTTC
TRBJ1-4 TRBD1 - 16 TRBV29-1 CSALSRDRGPGEKLFF TGCAGCGCCCTGTCCCGGGACAGGGGGCCAGGCGAAAAACTGTTTTTT
TRBJ2-1 TRBD2 - 15 TRBV6-5 CASRLSGLTYNEQFF TGTGCCAGCAGACTATCGGGACTAACCTACAATGAGCAGTTCTTC
TRBJ2-5 - - 13 TRBV7-3 CASSSDRIETQYF TGTGCCAGCAGCTCCGACAGGATAGAGACCCAGTACTTC
TRBJ1-2 - once 17 TRBV6-6 CASSPPLGQGSHYGYTF TGTGCCAGCAGTCCCCCTCTCGGGCAGGGCTCGCACTATGGCTACACCTTC
TRBJ2-1 - - 16 TRBV6-1 CASSVRSWSSYNEQFF TGTGCCAGCAGTGTCCGTAGTTGGAGCTCCTACAATGAGCAGTTCTTC